Given below is one T cell receptor (beta chain) in context. The V segment lost 3 bases and the J segment 5 bases; nucleotides outside the gene matches: 8. The germline V gene encodes CDR1 SGHNT and CDR2 YENEEA. The CDR3 contains 15 residues. This record comes from a study of cytomegalovirus exposure and HLA in healthy donors. The PCR made use of 60 Vbeta and 13 Jbeta primers. Method: immunoSEQ multiplex PCR; TCRdb's copy keeps in-frame clones and lacks some. The data show about 200,000 clones, about four fifths seen once. Material: PBMCs. The chain employs TRBV11-3 and TRBJ2-3; TRBD2 agrees at 7 bases. This TCR was recovered from a woman aged 40 to 49 in good health and CMV-seronegative. CDR3 coding DNA: TGTGCCAGCAGCTTTCAGGCGGGAGTGGTAGATACGCAGTATTTT. Its protein is CASSFQAGVVDTQYF.